A single sample is the source of the 20 T cell receptor beta chains below, sequenced in a study of blood T cell repertoires in COVID-19. This table comes from immunoSEQ multiplex PCR, and its TCRdb copy is limited to in-frame clones, with some not included. The sample carries about 55,000 clones, about 82% recorded once. The sequenced material came from peripheral blood. All receptors derive from an elderly woman with acute or convalescent COVID-19.

The table lists this clone with a count of one. The genes are TRBV6-9 and TRBJ1-5; no clear D. V was pared by 0 bases and J by 3 bases, with 6 bases between. Looked up from germline, CDR1 is MNHGY and CDR2 is SVAAGI. The CDR3 consists of 14 residues. Here the CDR3 DNA reads TGTGCCAGCAGTTATTCGGGCAACAATCAGCCCCAGCATTTT. It yields the protein CASSYSGNNQPQHF.

V and J are TRBV18 and TRBJ2-5; D not resolved. There are 11 residues in the CDR3. V was cut by 3 bases and J by 7 bases, with 6 bases left in between. Germline V gives CDR1 KGHSH, CDR2 LQKENI. In nucleotides, the CDR3 is TGTGCCAGCTCACCGTCCGGGACCCAGTACTTC. Translating it yields CASSPSGTQYF.

The rearrangement links TRBV5-8 to TRBJ1-2; no definite D call. The germline V gene has CDR1 SGHTS and CDR2 YDEGEE. V was trimmed by 0 bases and J by 3 bases, leaving 12 bases between them. This CDR3 comprises 15 residues. CDR3 bases: TGTGCCAGCAGCTTGGGCCAACGGACTTACTATGGCTACACCTTC. Translation: CASSLGQRTYYGYTF. Complete variable domain (other parts from reference TRBV5-8 and TRBJ1-2): EAGVTQSPTHLIKTRGQQATLRCSPISGHTSVYWYQQALGLGLQFLLWYDEGEERNRGNFPPRFSGRQFPNYSSELNVNALELEDSALYLCASSLGQRTYYGYTFGSGTRLTVV.

This clone was seen just once. The chain carries TRBV21-1 and TRBJ1-4; TRBD1 is the table's D call and was not checked against the DNA. TRBV21-1 is recorded as a pseudogene. The CDR3 is made up of 15 amino acids. This CDR3 is CASSIRTATNEKLFF. CDR3 DNA sequence: TGTGCCAGCAGCATACGGACAGCAACTAATGAAAAACTGTTTTTT.

This chain connects TRBV5-4 to TRBJ2-7; 14 positions agree with TRBD2. CDR1 and CDR2 (germline): SGHNT, YYREEE (reference sequence). The ends lost 4 bases at V and 4 bases at J; junction bases unmatched: 7. The length of the CDR3 is 16 residues. In DNA, the CDR3 is TGTGCCAGCAGCATTGATGGGACTAGCGGGAGTTACGAGCAGTACGTC. This gives the protein CASSIDGTSGSYEQYV.

The chain carries TRBV19 and TRBJ1-6, with D possibly TRBD1 on 5 matching bases. This CDR3 has 14 residues. V was pared by 10 bases and J by 7 bases, with 17 bases between. Looked up from germline, CDR1 is LNHDA and CDR2 is SQIVND (reference sequence). This chain's CDR3 is CAKLLRGRNSPLHF. The CDR3 region has the DNA TGTGCCAAACTACTCCGGGGGAGAAATTCACCCCTCCACTTT.

This clone was found once. V and J are TRBV18 and TRBJ1-1, with 7 bases identical to TRBD1. V trimming: 0 bases; J trimming: 6 bases; junction bases outside the gene matches: 10. The germline V gene has CDR1 KGHSH and CDR2 LQKENI. The CDR3 sequence is 16 residues long. CDR3 amino acids: CASSPPQGFVSPEAFF. The CDR3 DNA reads as TGTGCCAGCTCACCACCACAGGGGTTCGTCTCTCCTGAAGCTTTCTTT.

V gene TRBV7-9 combines with J gene TRBJ2-5; D is possibly TRBD2 (6 bases). The germline V gene encodes CDR1 SEHNR and CDR2 FQNEAQ (reference sequence). V was pared by 5 bases and J by 4 bases, with 14 bases between. CDR3 length: 14 residues. The CDR3 here is CASSRGTKGETQYF. In DNA form, the CDR3 reads TGTGCCAGCAGCCGCGGGACCAAGGGAGAGACCCAGTACTTC.

The rearrangement links TRBV2 to TRBJ2-2; no clear D gene. Trimming took 6 bases from V and 5 from J, leaving 4 bases between them. The germline gives CDR1 SNHLY, CDR2 FYNNEI. CDR3 length: 11 amino acids. The CDR3 is CASRSTGELFF. CDR3 bases: TGTGCCAGCAGATCAACCGGGGAGCTGTTTTTT.

V gene TRBV3-1 (or the pseudogene TRBV3-2) combines with J gene TRBJ2-2; perhaps TRBD2 as D (5 bases). Germline lookup yields CDR1 LGHDT and CDR2 YNNKEL (reference sequence). The CDR3 is 16 residues long. Trimming left V 4 bases short and J 1 base short, with 13 bases between. Written as DNA, the CDR3 is TGTGCCAGCAGCCGCATGCCGGGAAGGAACACCGGGGAGCTGTTTTTT. Its translation is CASSRMPGRNTGELFF.

The chain uses TRBV3-1 (or the pseudogene TRBV3-2) and TRBJ1-1; D possibly corresponds to TRBD1 (5 bases). CDR3 length: 14 residues. Trimming shortened V by 4 bases and J by 12 bases, and 21 bases separated the two germline ends. Germline loops: CDR1 LGHDT, CDR2 YNNKEL (reference sequence). For the CDR3, the DNA is TGTGCCAGCAGCCTGGGGCAGGGCCCCCTGGGGCCTTTCTTT. It is translated as CASSLGQGPLGPFF.

Comments on this clone: The junction does not match germline at one end; this may be a read error. The chain links TRBV12-3 or TRBV12-4 to TRBJ2-5, with D hard to call. The CDR3 is 12 residues long. For the CDR3, the DNA is TGTGCCAGCAACATGGGCCAAGGGACCCAGTACTTC. It yields the protein CASNMGQGTQYF.

V is TRBV28 and J is TRBJ2-1, with 7 positions matching TRBD2. The CDR3 has 16 residues. Germline-derived CDR1 and CDR2 are MDHEN and SYDVKM. J gave up 5 bases and V 4 bases, and 11 bases lay outside the gene matches. The CDR3 reads CASSSVPSGLDNEQFF. CDR3 DNA: TGTGCCAGCAGTTCGGTTCCTAGCGGACTTGACAATGAGCAGTTCTTC.

The rearrangement links TRBV11-3 to TRBJ2-1; 11 positions agree with TRBD2. V was pared by 6 bases and J by 8 bases, with 9 bases of the junction left unmatched. The CDR3 extends over 15 amino acids. Germline V gene data show CDR1 as SGHNT and CDR2 as YENEEA. This CDR3 reads CASRGSGGDQDEQFF. DNA for the CDR3: TGTGCCAGCAGGGGTAGCGGGGGGGACCAAGATGAGCAGTTCTTC. The variable domain in full, completed from reference TRBV11-3 and TRBJ2-1, reads EAGVVQSPRYKIIEKKQPVAFWCNPISGHNTLYWYLQNLGQGPELLIRYENEEAVDDSQLPKDRFSAERLKGVDSTLKIQPAELGDSAVYLCASRGSGGDQDEQFFGPGTRLTVL.

CDR3 nucleotide sequence: TGTGCCAGCTCACCACGACAGGGCCTTAACAATGAGCAGTTCTTC. This encodes CASSPRQGLNNEQFF. V is TRBV18 and J is TRBJ2-1; the match to TRBD1 covers 7 bases. Germline CDR1 KGHSH, CDR2 LQKENI. V lost 1 base to trimming and J lost 5 bases; unmatched junction nucleotides: 5. The CDR3 is 15 residues long.

The J gene is TRBJ2-3, the V gene TRBV30; 9 nucleotides align to TRBD1. The V segment lost 5 bases and the J segment 6 bases; nucleotides outside the gene matches: 9. The germline CDR1 and CDR2 sequences are GTSNPN and SVGIG (reference sequence). CDR3 size: 14 residues. CDR3 nucleotides: TGTGCCTGGGCCGGGACAGGGTCCGTGGATACGCAGTATTTT. This gives the protein CAWAGTGSVDTQYF.

This chain links TRBV10-3 with TRBJ2-3, with 7 nucleotides matching TRBD1. Germline CDR1 and CDR2: ENHRY and SYGVKD. CDR3 length: 14 residues. Losses at the gene ends were 11 bases for V and 2 bases for J; bases not matched to a gene: 10. The CDR3 nucleotides are TGTGCCCTGAGGGGACAGACCCCCACAGATACGCAGTATTTT. This gives the protein CALRGQTPTDTQYF.

The chain couples TRBV10-3 to TRBJ1-1; 7 bases map to TRBD1. Germline V CDR1 and CDR2: ENHRY, SYGVKD. J was trimmed by 5 bases and V by 4 bases; bases with no gene match: 4. The CDR3 is made up of 13 amino acids. DNA of the CDR3: TGTGCCATCAGTGGCGGCAGGGGGACTGAAGCTTTCTTT. Its protein product is CAISGGRGTEAFF.

The rearrangement joins TRBV4-1 to TRBJ1-2; weak D call: TRBD1 (5 bases). The CDR3 has 16 amino acids. The V end was cut by 0 bases, the J end by 4 bases, with 15 bases between. Germline values: CDR1 MGHRA, CDR2 YSYEKL. CDR3 loop: CASSQEAGGKGYGYTF. The CDR3 coding sequence is TGCGCCAGCAGCCAAGAGGCGGGGGGAAAAGGCTATGGCTACACCTTC.

This chain links TRBV4-2 with TRBJ1-1; 8 bases are shared with TRBD1. This CDR3 has 17 residues. CDR1 and CDR2 (germline): LGHNA, YNFKEQ. The V and J ends lost 1 base and 0 bases, in that order; junction bases with no gene match: 7. The CDR3 nucleotides are TGTGCCAGCAGCCAAGGAAAGACAGGGGACTTGAACACTGAAGCTTTCTTT. Residues: CASSQGKTGDLNTEAFF.